These 30 T cell receptor beta chains originate from one sample sequenced in a study of long-term antiretroviral therapy in people with HIV. An immunoSEQ assay, version v3.0, was performed at survey level. Data came from immunoSEQ multiplex PCR; TCRdb stores just in-frame clones and leaves some out. The sample has about 11,000 clones, about 80% seen once. This material consisted of unsorted PBMCs, taken approximately 7 years after starting antiretroviral therapy. These receptor sequences come from a man aged 45-65 years with HIV.

J is TRBJ2-1 and V is TRBV2; D ambiguous. The CDR3 loop spans 15 amino acids. Trimming shortened V by 5 bases and J by 8 bases, and 19 bases separated the two germline ends. Germline CDR1 SNHLY, CDR2 FYNNEI. CDR3 residues: CASSNPSDGWDEQFF. The DNA of the CDR3 is TGTGCCAGCAGTAACCCTAGTGACGGGTGGGATGAGCAGTTCTTC.

In this sample, this clone turned up a few times. The genes are TRBV6-5 and TRBJ1-1; the match to TRBD1 covers 9 bases. The CDR3 is made up of 16 amino acids. CDR1 is MNHEY, CDR2 SVGAGI, per germline. V lost 0 bases, J lost 4 bases, and 6 bases stayed unmatched. The CDR3 sequence: CASSYSTGGRGTEAFF. The CDR3 DNA reads TGTGCCAGCAGTTACTCGACAGGGGGTCGAGGCACTGAAGCTTTCTTT.

V is TRBV4-1 and J is TRBJ1-1, with D unresolved. V lost 1 base to trimming and J lost 1 base, with 1 base between them. Germline loops: CDR1 MGHRA, CDR2 YSYEKL. This CDR3 has 12 residues. Here the CDR3 reads CASSQANTEAFF. The CDR3 coding sequence is TGCGCCAGCAGCCAAGCGAACACTGAAGCTTTCTTT.

This clone was observed a single time. The rearrangement uses TRBV21-1 and TRBJ2-5; TRBD2, the table's D call, was not compared with the DNA. TRBV21-1 is a pseudogene locus. The CDR3 has 17 residues. The CDR3 spells CASSKEGGLTSWETQYF. CDR3 sequence (DNA): TGTGCCAGCAGCAAAGAGGGGGGATTGACTAGCTGGGAGACCCAGTACTTC.

The chain has TRBV2 and TRBJ2-5; the match to TRBD1 covers 7 bases. Per the germline V gene, CDR1 is SNHLY and CDR2 is FYNNEI. The V segment lost 8 bases and the J segment 0 bases; nucleotides outside the gene matches: 3. The CDR3 covers 13 residues. As DNA, the CDR3 is TGTGCCAGCGCTGACAGGGACCAAGAGACCCAGTACTTC. It specifies CASADRDQETQYF.

J is TRBJ1-2 and V is TRBV19; 10 bases fit TRBD1. The CDR3 contains 13 residues. Germline loops: CDR1 LNHDA, CDR2 SQIVND (reference sequence). V lost 10 bases to trimming and J lost 8 bases; unmatched junction nucleotides: 10. The CDR3 region is CATGTGESSGYTF. The DNA of the CDR3 is TGTGCCACAGGGACAGGGGAAAGTTCAGGCTACACCTTC.

The V gene is TRBV6-6, the J gene TRBJ1-1, with TRBD1 matching over 8 bases. CDR1 is MNHNY, CDR2 SVGAGI, per germline (reference sequence). The CDR3 consists of 15 residues. V trimming: 6 bases; J trimming: 1 base; junction bases outside the gene matches: 7. The CDR3 nucleotides read TGTGCCAGCAGCGCTCCGGACAGGGAGAACACTGAAGCTTTCTTT. Translating gives CASSAPDRENTEAFF.

The chain carries TRBV29-1 and TRBJ2-2; 7 bases map to TRBD1. CDR3 length: 15 amino acids. V lost 7 bases and J lost 3; bases outside the gene matches: 11. Germline CDR1 is SQVTM and CDR2 is ANQGSEA. The CDR3 protein is CSDLNRGDYTGELFF. The DNA of the CDR3 is TGCAGCGACTTAAACAGGGGCGACTACACCGGGGAGCTGTTTTTT.

The CDR3 loop is CASSIDWYKDGYTF. The CDR3 DNA reads TGTGCCAGTAGTATAGATTGGTACAAGGATGGCTACACCTTC. V is TRBV19 and J is TRBJ1-2; no definite D call. Trimming took 0 bases from V and 6 from J, leaving 11 bases between them. The CDR3 is 14 amino acids. In germline, CDR1 is LNHDA, CDR2 SQIVND (reference sequence).

This clone has a single count. The J gene is TRBJ2-7, the V gene TRBV14, with 8 bases fitting TRBD2. This CDR3 comprises 19 residues. In germline, CDR1 is SGHDN, CDR2 FVKESK. With V trimmed by 0 bases and J by 1 base, 14 bases remained unmatched. CDR3 residues: CASSQDEYPAGGNSYEQYF. CDR3 nucleotides: TGTGCCAGCAGCCAAGACGAGTACCCGGCGGGGGGAAATTCCTACGAGCAGTACTTC.

The V call is TRBV19, the J call TRBJ1-1; D ambiguous. V was shortened by 3 bases and J by 0 bases, with 5 bases between the two germline ends. Germline V gene sequence: CDR1 LNHDA, CDR2 SQIVND (reference sequence). The CDR3 has 13 residues. Written as DNA, the CDR3 is TGTGCCAGTAGTATTGACCTGAACACTGAAGCTTTCTTT. Residues: CASSIDLNTEAFF.

The J gene is TRBJ2-7, the V gene TRBV2, with D perhaps TRBD2 (6 bases). This CDR3 has 16 residues. Germline V gives CDR1 SNHLY, CDR2 FYNNEI. Trimming shortened V by 5 bases and J by 5 bases, and 22 bases separated the two germline ends. CDR3 loop: CASSPSTVGGWNEQYF. The CDR3 coding sequence is TGTGCCAGCAGTCCATCCACGGTTGGGGGGTGGAACGAGCAGTACTTC. Drawing the rest from reference TRBV2 and TRBJ2-7, the complete variable domain is EPEVTQTPSHQVTQMGQEVILRCVPISNHLYFYWYRQILGQKVEFLVSFYNNEISEKSEIFDDQFSVERPDGSNFTLKIRSTKLEDSAMYFCASSPSTVGGWNEQYFGPGTRLTVT.

The chain employs TRBV29-1 and TRBJ1-2; 7 positions match TRBD1. Losses at the gene ends were 4 bases for V and 7 bases for J; bases not matched to a gene: 3. The germline CDR1 and CDR2 sequences are SQVTM and ANQGSEA. This CDR3 is 11 amino acids long. CDR3 sequence: CSVAGQVGYTF. In DNA form, the CDR3 reads TGCAGCGTTGCCGGACAGGTTGGCTACACCTTC.

V gene TRBV19 combines with J gene TRBJ2-7, with TRBD1 identical over 10 bases. After removal of 5 bases from V and 7 bases from J, the junction contained 8 bases not matched to a gene. Per the germline V gene, CDR1 is LNHDA and CDR2 is SQIVND (reference sequence). The CDR3 extends over 14 amino acids. The chain's CDR3 is CASSPGTGVTEQYF. CDR3 bases: TGTGCCAGTAGTCCCGGGACAGGGGTAACAGAGCAGTACTTC.

The chain carries TRBV7-6 and TRBJ2-3; tentatively, D is TRBD2 (6 bases). The V end was cut by 5 bases, the J end by 3 bases, with 15 bases between. In germline, CDR1 is SGHVS, CDR2 FNYEAQ. This CDR3 contains 15 residues. The CDR3 coding sequence is TGTGCCAGCAGCCCCGGGGGAGCTGGAACAGATACGCAGTATTTT. Its protein product is CASSPGGAGTDTQYF.

The rearrangement uses TRBV7-8 and TRBJ2-2; D is perhaps TRBD1 (5 bases). The CDR3 extends over 15 amino acids. Trimming shortened V by 5 bases and J by 7 bases, and 17 bases separated the two germline ends. In germline, CDR1 is SGHVS, CDR2 FQNEAQ. In DNA, the CDR3 is TGTGCCAGCAGCGACAGACGCCTCCCTGGCGGGGAGCTGTTTTTT. It is translated as CASSDRRLPGGELFF.

The chain's CDR3 is CASSEEWSNQPQHF. In DNA, the CDR3 is TGTGCCAGCAGTGAAGAGTGGAGCAATCAGCCCCAGCATTTT. The chain recombines TRBV6-1 with TRBJ1-5; unclear D gene. The germline CDR1 and CDR2 sequences are MNHNS and SASEGT. V was pared by 1 base and J by 1 base, with 5 bases between. The CDR3 loop spans 14 amino acids.

This clone was observed a handful of times. The gene calls are TRBV27 and TRBJ2-7, with D unresolved. This CDR3 region has 14 residues. Per the germline V gene, CDR1 is MNHEY and CDR2 is SMNVEV (reference sequence). Trimming removed 4 bases at V and 0 bases at J, with 10 bases between. CDR3 sequence (DNA): TGTGCCAGCAGTTACTCCCCCGGCTCCTACGAGCAGTACTTC. This codes for CASSYSPGSYEQYF.

The chain couples TRBV27 to TRBJ1-1; TRBD1 aligns across 9 bases. The CDR3 length is 16 residues. Germline V gene lookup returns CDR1 MNHEY and CDR2 SMNVEV (reference sequence). V dropped 5 bases and J dropped 3; count of bases not matched to a gene: 10. As DNA, the CDR3 is TGTGCCAGCAGTCTACTCGGGACAGGGTTCGACACTGAAGCTTTCTTT. As protein: CASSLLGTGFDTEAFF.

The chain joins TRBV11-2 to TRBJ1-4; tentatively, D is TRBD1 (5 bases). This CDR3 has 15 residues. The germline V gene has CDR1 SGHAT and CDR2 FQNNGV. V lost 2 bases to trimming and J lost 7 bases, with 14 bases between them. The CDR3 DNA reads TGTGCCAGCAGCTTATGGGGTGGCAGGGTTGAAAAACTGTTTTTT. Translated: CASSLWGGRVEKLFF.

This sequence joins TRBV27 and TRBJ2-1; D is unresolved. Germline loops: CDR1 MNHEY, CDR2 SMNVEV (reference sequence). V was clipped by 1 base and J by 0 bases, with 7 bases between them. The CDR3 runs 15 residues. Here the CDR3 reads CASSLYVSSYNEQFF. CDR3 nucleotides: TGTGCCAGCAGTTTATATGTGAGCTCCTACAATGAGCAGTTCTTC.

The chain links TRBV4-1 to TRBJ2-7, with 7 bases identical to TRBD1. The junction had 6 bases not matched to a gene; V was cut back by 4 bases and J by 3 bases. From germline, CDR1 is MGHRA and CDR2 YSYEKL. This CDR3 has 14 residues. CDR3 bases: TGCGCCAGCAGCCGTAGGGACAGCTTCTACGAGCAGTACTTC. It codes for CASSRRDSFYEQYF.

This clone appeared a few times. The chain has TRBV27 and TRBJ2-1; D is uncertain. The CDR3 is 14 amino acids. Germline CDR1 and CDR2: MNHEY and SMNVEV (reference sequence). With 7 bases removed from V and 3 bases from J, the gap between germline ends came to 13 bases. CDR3 protein: CASKERPHYNEQFF. CDR3 nucleotide sequence: TGTGCCAGCAAGGAGCGTCCTCACTACAATGAGCAGTTCTTC.

The genes are TRBV15 and TRBJ2-3, with D possibly TRBD2 on 6 matching bases. V gave up 0 bases and J gave up 1 base, with 11 bases separating them. The CDR3 is made up of 16 amino acids. CDR1 is LNHNV, CDR2 YYDKDF, per germline (reference sequence). The CDR3 reads CATSRDWASGTDTQYF. The CDR3 region has the DNA TGTGCCACCAGCAGAGATTGGGCTAGCGGCACAGATACGCAGTATTTT.

The J gene is TRBJ2-7, the V gene TRBV19; tentative D call: TRBD2 (5 bases). CDR1 LNHDA and CDR2 SQIVND come from the germline V gene (reference sequence). Trimming took off 1 base at V and 3 bases at J, with 7 bases between the two ends. This CDR3 spans 13 amino acids. Here the CDR3 DNA reads TGTGCCAGTAGTATAGGACTACGCTACGAGCAGTACTTC. Amino acids: CASSIGLRYEQYF. The full variable domain, completed using reference TRBV19 and TRBJ2-7, is DGGITQSPKYLFRKEGQNVTLSCEQNLNHDAMYWYRQDPGQGLRLIYYSQIVNDFQKGDIAEGYSVSREKKESFPLTVTSAQKNPTAFYLCASSIGLRYEQYFGPGTRLTVT.

This chain connects TRBV4-1 to TRBJ1-1; D remains unclear. Trimming stripped 1 base from V and 4 bases from J, with 19 bases between. Germline values: CDR1 MGHRA, CDR2 YSYEKL. The length of the CDR3 is 17 residues. CDR3 loop: CASSQGIPGISTTEAFF. CDR3 DNA sequence: TGCGCCAGCAGCCAAGGTATCCCGGGCATTTCGACCACTGAAGCTTTCTTT.

The chain recombines TRBV19 with TRBJ2-1; the D gene is possibly TRBD2 (5 bases). V dropped 4 bases and J dropped 3 bases, with 7 bases sitting between them. The CDR3 spans 13 residues. The V gene's germline CDR1 is LNHDA and CDR2 SQIVND (reference sequence). The CDR3 region is CASSTGNYNEQFF. Here the CDR3 DNA reads TGTGCCAGTAGTACGGGAAACTACAATGAGCAGTTCTTC.

The chain uses TRBV11-2 and TRBJ2-5; no reliable D call. The CDR3 is 14 amino acids. V was cut by 0 bases and J by 5 bases, with 10 bases left in between. Germline V CDR1 and CDR2: SGHAT, FQNNGV. The CDR3 DNA reads TGTGCCAGCAGCTTAGATCCCGCCTGGGAGACCCAGTACTTC. Translated, it gives CASSLDPAWETQYF.

The chain is built from TRBV27 and TRBJ2-7; no definite D call. This CDR3 is built from 13 residues. V dropped 2 bases and J dropped 1 base, with 6 bases sitting between them. Germline values: CDR1 MNHEY, CDR2 SMNVEV (reference sequence). CDR3 region: CASSLARSYEQYF. The CDR3 region has the DNA TGTGCCAGCAGTTTAGCCCGTTCCTACGAGCAGTACTTC.

This clone was counted between two and nine times. This chain uses TRBV6-5 with TRBJ2-6; perhaps TRBD2 as D (5 bases). Per the germline V gene, CDR1 is MNHEY and CDR2 is SVGAGI. The ends were cut back, 5 bases at V and 1 base at J, with 9 bases in the middle. The CDR3 extends over 15 amino acids. CDR3: CASSSGASGANVLTF. In DNA, the CDR3 is TGTGCCAGCAGTAGCGGAGCTTCTGGGGCCAACGTCCTGACTTTC.